The next 7 T cell receptor beta chains were all read from a single sample in a study of blood T cell repertoires in COVID-19. The protocol was immunoSEQ multiplex PCR, while the TCRdb copy is restricted to in-frame clones and leaves out a portion. The data show fewer than 250,000 clones, with under 90% seen just once and roughly 4.1% held by the top ten. What was sequenced was peripheral blood. The source of these receptors is a man in his fifties or sixties with acute or convalescent COVID-19.

The table lists this clone with a few counts. The DNA for the CDR3 is TGTGCCAGTAGTATAGAGGGGACACGGCCGACGAACACTGAAGCTTTCTTT. It codes for CASSIEGTRPTNTEAFF. The chain uses TRBV19 and TRBJ1-1; a weak D match, TRBD1 (6 bases). V was shortened by 0 bases and J by 1 base, with 15 bases between the two germline ends. CDR3 length: 17 amino acids. Germline assignment: CDR1 LNHDA and CDR2 SQIVND (reference sequence).

This clone was detected only once. This sequence joins TRBV10-3 and TRBJ2-2; no definite D call. The V gene lost 4 bases and the J gene lost 5 bases, with 8 bases spanning the gap. The CDR3 has 13 residues. The germline CDR1 and CDR2 sequences are ENHRY and SYGVKD. CDR3 loop: CAISGAQTGELFF. DNA of the CDR3: TGTGCCATCAGTGGGGCCCAGACCGGGGAGCTGTTTTTT.

This sequence joins TRBV7-9 and TRBJ2-7; 8 bases map to TRBD1. Germline V lookup: CDR1 SEHNR, CDR2 FQNEAQ (reference sequence). CDR3 size: 16 residues. J lost 3 bases, V lost 4 bases, and 11 bases had no gene match. The CDR3 sequence: CASSSTGTGLGYEQYF. CDR3 nucleotides: TGTGCCAGCAGCTCAACCGGGACAGGTTTAGGCTACGAGCAGTACTTC.

CDR3 nucleotides: TGTGCCAGTACCCCGACAGGGCAAAACTATGGCTACACCTTC. This translates into CASTPTGQNYGYTF. V and J are TRBV19 and TRBJ1-2; 7 bases are a match to TRBD1. J lost 2 bases, V lost 7 bases, and 7 bases had no gene match. Per germline, CDR1 LNHDA and CDR2 SQIVND (reference sequence). The CDR3 extends over 14 amino acids.

There are a few counts of this clone. This chain links TRBV11-2 with TRBJ1-1, with 8 nucleotides matching TRBD1. Germline values: CDR1 SGHAT, CDR2 FQNNGV. This CDR3 region has 15 residues. V was pared by 2 bases and J by 2 bases, with 4 bases of the junction left unmatched. CDR3 residues: CASSLITGGNTEAFF. Here the CDR3 DNA reads TGTGCCAGCAGCTTAATCACAGGGGGTAACACTGAAGCTTTCTTT.

The chain uses TRBV7-6 and TRBJ1-2; D possibly corresponds to TRBD1 (5 bases). V was cut by 1 base and J by 2 bases, with 14 bases left in between. Germline CDR1 SGHVS, CDR2 FNYEAQ. The CDR3 runs 16 residues. For the CDR3, the DNA is TGTGCCAGCAGCTTAGGGGTCTCTGGGGCGAACTATGGCTACACCTTC. Amino acid sequence: CASSLGVSGANYGYTF.

Written as DNA, the CDR3 is TGTGCCAGCAGTTACGATGTAACGCAGGGGTTGGGGAACACCATATATTTT. Its translation is CASSYDVTQGLGNTIYF. The chain links TRBV6-2 or TRBV6-3 to TRBJ1-3, with D perhaps TRBD1 (6 bases). This CDR3 is built from 17 residues. The germline gives CDR1 MNHEY, CDR2 SVGEGT. The V gene lost 2 bases and the J gene lost 7 bases, with 21 bases spanning the gap.